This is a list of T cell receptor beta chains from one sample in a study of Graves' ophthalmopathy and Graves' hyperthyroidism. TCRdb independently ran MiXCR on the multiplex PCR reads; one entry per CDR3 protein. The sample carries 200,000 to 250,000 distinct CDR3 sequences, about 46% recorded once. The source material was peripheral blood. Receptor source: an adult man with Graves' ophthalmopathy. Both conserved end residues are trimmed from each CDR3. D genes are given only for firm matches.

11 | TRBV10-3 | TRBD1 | ATRDSTTGELF
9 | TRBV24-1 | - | ATSDSTEAF
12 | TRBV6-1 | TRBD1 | ASLDRGRLYEQY
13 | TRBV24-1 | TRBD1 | ATSDTDRGHEKLF
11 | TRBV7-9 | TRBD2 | ASTWASGETQY
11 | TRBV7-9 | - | ASSLLYGTEAF
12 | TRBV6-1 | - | ASSDRSGNTEAF
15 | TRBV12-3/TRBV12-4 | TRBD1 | ASSDSGTENGNSPLH
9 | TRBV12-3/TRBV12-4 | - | ASSPQREQY
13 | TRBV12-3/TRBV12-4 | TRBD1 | ASSLLAGGAETQY
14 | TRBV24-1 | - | ATSEPQGAGANVLT
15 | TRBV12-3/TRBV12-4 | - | ASTTRRGPTGQETQY
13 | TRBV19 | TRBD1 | ASSIEWTGMETQY
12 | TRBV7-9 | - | ASSLLGAGYGYT
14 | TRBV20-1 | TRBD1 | SASLLRDRASYEQY
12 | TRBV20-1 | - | SARDFGSAYEQY
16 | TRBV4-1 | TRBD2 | ASSQEELAGGNRETQY